This section outlines one T cell receptor (beta chain) sequence together with its context. Data came from immunoSEQ multiplex PCR; TCRdb stores just in-frame clones and leaves some out. The sample comprises about 200,000 clones, 94% of which are singletons, and about 0.8% rests with the top ten. The sample originates from a study of blood T cell repertoires in COVID-19. Across the whole study: Sources were T cells, B-cell-depleted T cells, or PBMCs; the material itself was cDNA or gDNA.

The V gene end was trimmed by 1 base and the J gene end by 1 base; junction bases not matched to a gene: 4. The germline CDR1 and CDR2 sequences are LNHNV and YYDKDF (reference sequence). The CDR3 has 15 residues. The sequencing sample was made of peripheral blood. The receptor was isolated from a man aged 25 to 45 with COVID-19, enrolled during active disease. The chain has TRBV15 and TRBJ2-7; TRBD2 aligns across 7 bases. The CDR3 DNA reads as TGTGCCACCAGCAGAGTGGGTAGCGGGTCCTACGAGCAGTACTTC. Encoded protein: CATSRVGSGSYEQYF.